These 25 T cell receptor beta chains came from one sample sequenced in a study of T cell responses to AZD1222 COVID-19 vaccine. The data were produced by immunoSEQ multiplex PCR, yet TCRdb's version contains in-frame clones alone and is incomplete. The data show 100,000 to 130,000 clones, approximately 89% seen once. The source was peripheral blood, collected on day 0 of MenACWY control vaccination. The source of these receptors is an adult in good health.

The chain carries TRBV5-5 and TRBJ2-3; D is ambiguous. CDR1 and CDR2 from the germline V gene are SGHKS and YYEKEE (reference sequence). V lost 2 bases to trimming and J lost 0 bases, with 7 bases between them. The CDR3 runs to 14 residues. The CDR3 is CASSFTGSTDTQYF. CDR3 nucleotides: TGTGCCAGCAGCTTCACGGGTAGCACAGATACGCAGTATTTT.

V is TRBV28 and J is TRBJ1-2; the D gene is possibly TRBD1 (5 bases). The CDR3 is made up of 13 amino acids. Between the trimmed V and J ends, which lost 2 bases and 3 bases, there was a span of 7 bases. Germline V gene data show CDR1 as MDHEN and CDR2 as SYDVKM. CDR3 DNA sequence: TGTGCCAGCAGTTTACTGGGGGACTATGGCTACACCTTC. Its protein product is CASSLLGDYGYTF.

V is TRBV14 and J is TRBJ2-5; D not certain. This CDR3 region has 16 residues. Germline V gene data show CDR1 as SGHDN and CDR2 as FVKESK. The germline V and J ends were trimmed by 0 bases and 0 bases, with 11 bases remaining between them. The CDR3 sequence: CASSQDAGTNQETQYF. CDR3 nucleotides: TGTGCCAGCAGCCAAGACGCAGGCACGAACCAAGAGACCCAGTACTTC.

This clone was seen once. This chain links TRBV2 with TRBJ1-1, with D uncertain. V was cut by 0 bases and J by 0 bases, with 8 bases left in between. This CDR3 is built from 15 residues. Germline CDR1 SNHLY, CDR2 FYNNEI. CDR3: CASSEAIGVNTEAFF. Written as DNA, the CDR3 is TGTGCCAGCAGTGAAGCGATTGGCGTGAACACTGAAGCTTTCTTT.

The V call is TRBV6-5, the J call TRBJ2-1, with no clear D. CDR1 and CDR2 (germline): MNHEY, SVGAGI. The CDR3 runs to 14 residues. V shed 2 bases and J shed 9 bases, with 14 bases lying between them. CDR3 sequence reads: CASSYRRFGGEQFF. The CDR3, as DNA: TGTGCCAGCAGTTACCGAAGGTTCGGCGGTGAGCAGTTCTTC.

This clone was seen only a few times. The gene calls are TRBV18 and TRBJ2-1; D is unresolved. Germline CDR1 and CDR2: KGHSH and LQKENI. This CDR3 has 12 residues. Trimming stripped 6 bases from V and 7 bases from J, with 10 bases between. Written as DNA, the CDR3 is TGTGCCAGCTCGCTTGAGGAAAATGAGCAGTTCTTC. Amino acids: CASSLEENEQFF.

V gene TRBV29-1 combines with J gene TRBJ2-1; D unresolved. Trimming left V 7 bases short and J 0 bases short, with 7 bases between. This CDR3 has 12 amino acids. Germline values: CDR1 SQVTM, CDR2 ANQGSEA. The CDR3 nucleotides read TGCAGCGCCCAAAGCTCCTACAATGAGCAGTTCTTC. It is translated as CSAQSSYNEQFF.

This chain joins TRBV5-1 and TRBJ1-1; 8 nucleotides line up with TRBD1. The CDR3 has 15 residues. CDR1 and CDR2 (germline): SGHRS, YFSETQ. V lost 0 bases to trimming and J lost 3 bases; unmatched junction nucleotides: 4. The CDR3 DNA follows: TGCGCCAGCAGCTTGGGACAGGGGCGATACACTGAAGCTTTCTTT. It codes for CASSLGQGRYTEAFF.

The chain links TRBV27 to TRBJ2-7, with D perhaps matching TRBD1 or TRBD2 (5 bases each). This CDR3 spans 13 amino acids. Per the germline V gene, CDR1 is MNHEY and CDR2 is SMNVEV (reference sequence). Trimming removed 3 bases from V and 0 bases from J, with 6 bases in between. The CDR3 sequence is CASSLGDSYEQYF. CDR3 DNA: TGTGCCAGCAGTTTGGGGGACTCCTACGAGCAGTACTTC.

The chain employs TRBV19 and TRBJ2-2; TRBD2 matches at 9 bases. Trimming took 3 bases from V and 4 from J; bases not matched to a gene: 6. This CDR3 has 16 residues. Per germline, CDR1 LNHDA and CDR2 SQIVND (reference sequence). CDR3 sequence reads: CASSIRGGVSTGELFF. The DNA of the CDR3 is TGTGCCAGTAGTATCCGCGGGGGGGTAAGCACCGGGGAGCTGTTTTTT. The full variable domain, its missing parts supplied by reference TRBV19 and TRBJ2-2, is DGGITQSPKYLFRKEGQNVTLSCEQNLNHDAMYWYRQDPGQGLRLIYYSQIVNDFQKGDIAEGYSVSREKKESFPLTVTSAQKNPTAFYLCASSIRGGVSTGELFFGEGSRLTVL.

Points on this clone: The sample contains more than one DNA sequence encoding this CDR3. The V and J genes are TRBV12-3 or TRBV12-4 and TRBJ2-3; D gene ambiguous. Between the trimmed V and J ends, which lost 3 bases and 5 bases, there was a span of 3 bases. The CDR3 has 11 amino acids. In DNA, the CDR3 is TGTGCCAGCAGTTTTGGAGATACGCAGTATTTT. Protein sequence: CASSFGDTQYF.

This clone was seen just once. The J gene is TRBJ2-5, the V gene TRBV15, with D unresolved. The V end was cut by 0 bases, the J end by 5 bases, with 7 bases between. In germline, CDR1 is LNHNV, CDR2 YYDKDF (reference sequence). The CDR3 has 13 residues. This chain's CDR3 is CATSRDVRETQYF. CDR3 DNA sequence: TGTGCCACCAGCAGAGATGTGCGGGAGACCCAGTACTTC.

The chain carries TRBV6-5 and TRBJ1-6; D is uncertain. This CDR3 has 15 amino acids. Germline CDR1 and CDR2: MNHEY and SVGAGI. The V gene lost 0 bases and the J gene lost 4 bases, with 7 bases spanning the gap. The CDR3 DNA reads TGTGCCAGCAGTTACTCGGGCCGGTATAATTCACCCCTCCACTTT. Amino acid sequence: CASSYSGRYNSPLHF.

The chain is built from TRBV13 and TRBJ2-7; 9 nucleotides match TRBD1. Germline CDR1 reads PRHDT; CDR2 reads FYEKMQ (reference sequence). V lost 4 bases to trimming and J lost 0 bases; unmatched junction nucleotides: 4. The CDR3 has 15 amino acids. CDR3 sequence reads: CASSSTGGSSYEQYF. The CDR3, as DNA: TGTGCCAGCAGCTCGACAGGGGGGAGCTCCTACGAGCAGTACTTC. Using reference TRBV13 and TRBJ2-7 for the parts outside the CDR3, the full variable domain is AAGVIQSPRHLIKEKRETATLKCYPIPRHDTVYWYQQGPGQDPQFLISFYEKMQSDKGSIPDRFSAQQFSDYHSELNMSSLELGDSALYFCASSSTGGSSYEQYFGPGTRLTVT.

The count of this clone is one. The chain employs TRBV27 and TRBJ2-1, with D possibly TRBD1 on 5 matching bases. The CDR3 totals 14 residues. V was cut by 0 bases and J by 4 bases, with 7 bases left in between. Germline CDR1 is MNHEY and CDR2 is SMNVEV (reference sequence). CDR3 sequence reads: CASSLSPGYNEQFF. In DNA form, the CDR3 reads TGTGCCAGCAGTTTATCGCCAGGGTACAATGAGCAGTTCTTC.

The J gene is TRBJ2-7, the V gene TRBV6-2 or TRBV6-3; 7 bases are a match to TRBD2. The J segment lost 6 bases and the V segment lost 3 bases, leaving 17 bases of the junction unmatched. Germline CDR1 reads MNHEY; CDR2 reads SVGEGT. This CDR3 spans 17 amino acids. CDR3 nucleotide sequence: TGTGCCAGCAGTTATCGGTCAAGCGGGGCCAAAGGGCTCGAGCAGTACTTC. Translating gives CASSYRSSGAKGLEQYF.

This clone was found once. The V and J genes are TRBV3-1 (or the pseudogene TRBV3-2) and TRBJ1-1, with D unresolved. This CDR3 is 11 amino acids long. Germline CDR1 LGHDT, CDR2 YNNKEL (reference sequence). Deletions cut 0 bases from V and 7 bases from J, with 3 bases between. The CDR3 loop is CASSQESEAFF. DNA for the CDR3: TGTGCCAGCAGCCAAGAGAGTGAAGCTTTCTTT.

The gene calls are TRBV9 and TRBJ2-7; 10 bases map to TRBD1. The CDR3 loop spans 14 amino acids. Germline CDR1 and CDR2: SGDLS and YYNGEE. J was trimmed by 7 bases and V by 3 bases; bases with no gene match: 7. CDR3 bases: TGTGCCAGCAGCGGAGCGGGACAGGGGTGGGAGCAGTACTTC. Translated, it gives CASSGAGQGWEQYF.

The V and J genes are TRBV6-2 or TRBV6-3 and TRBJ2-7; possibly TRBD1 for D (8 bases). The V gene's germline CDR1 is MNHEY and CDR2 SVGEGT. The CDR3 has 16 amino acids. V lost 5 bases and J lost 4, with 21 bases in between. The CDR3 protein is CASSRVGGDRRYEQYF. DNA of the CDR3: TGTGCCAGCAGTCGAGTTGGGGGGGACAGGCGGTACGAGCAGTACTTC.

The rearrangement joins TRBV6-4 to TRBJ2-1, with 11 bases aligning to TRBD2. There are 15 residues in the CDR3. Germline assignment: CDR1 MRHNA and CDR2 SNTAGT. Trimming removed 4 bases from V and 4 bases from J; junction bases left unmatched: 3. The CDR3 coding sequence is TGTGCCAGCAGTGTGCTAGCGGGGGGTTACAATGAGCAGTTCTTC. Its protein is CASSVLAGGYNEQFF.

The V gene is TRBV7-9, the J gene TRBJ2-7, with D uncertain. Germline V gene data show CDR1 as SEHNR and CDR2 as FQNEAQ (reference sequence). The V end was cut by 2 bases, the J end by 3 bases, with 2 bases between. The CDR3 runs 11 residues. The CDR3 bases are TGTGCCAGCAGCTTAAACTACGAGCAGTACTTC. Translated, it gives CASSLNYEQYF.

This chain joins TRBV9 and TRBJ2-7, with D perhaps matching TRBD1 (5 bases). The V end lost 2 bases, the J end lost 0 bases, and 15 bases lay between the germline ends. Germline-derived CDR1 and CDR2 are SGDLS and YYNGEE. The CDR3 spans 16 residues. CDR3 DNA: TGTGCCAGCAGCGTTAGTTTCGACAGAGACTCCTACGAGCAGTACTTC. Translation gives CASSVSFDRDSYEQYF.

This clone was detected once. This chain links TRBV5-1 with TRBJ2-5; 8 nucleotides agree with TRBD1. CDR1 SGHRS and CDR2 YFSETQ come from the germline V gene. The CDR3 has 15 amino acids. V dropped 1 base and J dropped 1; count of bases not matched to a gene: 3. CDR3 sequence (DNA): TGCGCCAGCAGCTTGCTAGGACAGGGCCAAGAGACCCAGTACTTC. Translation gives CASSLLGQGQETQYF.

Only one count was recorded for this clone. The chain has TRBV30 and TRBJ1-2; maybe TRBD1 (5 bases). With 2 bases removed from V and 6 bases from J, the gap between germline ends came to 16 bases. CDR1 is GTSNPN, CDR2 SVGIG, per germline (reference sequence). The CDR3 consists of 14 residues. This CDR3 is CAWSLAGDLNGYTF. As DNA, the CDR3 is TGTGCCTGGAGTTTGGCTGGGGACCTCAATGGCTACACCTTC.

The gene calls are TRBV4-2 and TRBJ1-1; D unresolved. The CDR3 has 16 amino acids. V lost 1 base and J lost 8, with 20 bases in between. Germline loops: CDR1 LGHNA, CDR2 YNFKEQ. The CDR3 loop reads CASSQGAGGNPSEAFF. The CDR3 coding sequence is TGTGCCAGCAGCCAAGGTGCCGGTGGCAATCCTAGCGAAGCTTTCTTT.